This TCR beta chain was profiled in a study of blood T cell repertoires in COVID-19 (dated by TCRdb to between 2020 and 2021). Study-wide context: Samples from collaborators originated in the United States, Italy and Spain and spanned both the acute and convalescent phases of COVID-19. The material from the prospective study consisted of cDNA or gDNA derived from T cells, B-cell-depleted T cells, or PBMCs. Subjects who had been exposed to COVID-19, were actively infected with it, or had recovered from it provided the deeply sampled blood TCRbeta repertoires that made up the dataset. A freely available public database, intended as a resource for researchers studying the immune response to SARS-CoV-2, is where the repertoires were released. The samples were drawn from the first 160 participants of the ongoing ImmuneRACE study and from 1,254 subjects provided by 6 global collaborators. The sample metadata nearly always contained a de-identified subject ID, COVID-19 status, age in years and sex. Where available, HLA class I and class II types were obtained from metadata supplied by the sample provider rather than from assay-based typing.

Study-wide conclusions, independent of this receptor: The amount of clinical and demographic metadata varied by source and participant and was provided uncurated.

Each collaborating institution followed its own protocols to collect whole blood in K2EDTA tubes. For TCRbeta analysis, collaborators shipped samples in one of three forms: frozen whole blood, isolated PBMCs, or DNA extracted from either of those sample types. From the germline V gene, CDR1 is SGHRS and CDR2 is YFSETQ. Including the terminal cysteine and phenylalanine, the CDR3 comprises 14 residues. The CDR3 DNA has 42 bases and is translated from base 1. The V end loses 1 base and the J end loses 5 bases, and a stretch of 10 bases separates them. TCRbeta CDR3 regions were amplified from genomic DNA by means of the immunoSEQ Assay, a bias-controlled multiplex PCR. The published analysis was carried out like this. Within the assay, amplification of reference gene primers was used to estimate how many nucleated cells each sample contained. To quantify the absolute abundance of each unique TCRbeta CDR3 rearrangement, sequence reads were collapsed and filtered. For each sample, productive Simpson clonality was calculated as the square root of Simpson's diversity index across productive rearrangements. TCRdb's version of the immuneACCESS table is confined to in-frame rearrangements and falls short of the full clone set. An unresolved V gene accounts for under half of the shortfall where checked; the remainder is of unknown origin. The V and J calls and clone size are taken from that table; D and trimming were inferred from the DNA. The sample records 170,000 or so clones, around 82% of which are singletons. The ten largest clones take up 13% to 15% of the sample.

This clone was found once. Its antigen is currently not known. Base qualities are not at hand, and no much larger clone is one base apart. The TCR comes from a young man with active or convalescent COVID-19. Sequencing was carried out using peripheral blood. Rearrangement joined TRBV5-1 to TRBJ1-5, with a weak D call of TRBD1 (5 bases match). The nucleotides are TGCGCCAGCAGCTTGCGGGGGGGGGATCAGCCCCAGCATTTT. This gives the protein CASSLRGGDQPQHF.